This T cell receptor (beta chain) derives from a study of cytomegalovirus exposure and HLA in healthy donors. The CDR3 is made up of 15 amino acids. Trimming removed 4 bases from V and 5 bases from J; junction bases left unmatched: 9. Germline lookup yields CDR1 SGHRS and CDR2 YFSETQ. This clone was found a few times. 13 Jbeta primers and 60 Vbeta primers were used for the PCR. Here immunoSEQ multiplex PCR was the method, and the copy in TCRdb shows in-frame clones only, minus some. The data hold 95,000 to 110,000 clones, with 74% observed a single time. The J gene is TRBJ2-4, the V gene TRBV5-1; TRBD1 aligns across 7 bases. What was sequenced was PBMCs. This sequence originates from a woman aged 40 to 50 in good health and CMV-seropositive. CDR3 residues: CASSTGDRDENIQYF. CDR3 sequence (DNA): TGCGCCAGCAGCACCGGCGACAGGGACGAAAACATTCAGTACTTC. The full variable domain, completed using reference TRBV5-1 and TRBJ2-4, is KAGVTQTPRYLIKTRGQQVTLSCSPISGHRSVSWYQQTPGQGLQFLFEYFSETQRNKGNFPGRFSGRQFSNSRSEMNVSTLELGDSALYLCASSTGDRDENIQYFGAGTRLSVL.